A selection of T cell receptor beta chains follows, all from one sample in a study of control samples from healthy donors and cancer patients. Sequencing used immunoSEQ multiplex PCR; TCRdb keeps in-frame clones, though not all of them. The sample contains about 97,000 clones, 75% to 90% of which appear only once. The sequencing input was blood. These receptors came from a man younger than 40 in good health. CDR3s include the opening cysteine and the closing phenylalanine or tryptophan. Each record gives: V gene, D gene, J gene, clone size, CDR3 length, CDR3 protein, CDR3 DNA. A D gene is named only where the DNA matches it firmly. Part of the rows lack a size; the others show once, few, many or a class for expanded clones.

V gene: TRBV6-6; D gene: .; J gene: TRBJ2-7; clone size: .; CDR3 length: 16; CDR3 protein: CASSSPWTDSSYEQYF; CDR3 DNA: TGTGCCAGCAGCTCCCCCTGGACGGACAGCTCCTACGAGCAGTACTTC
V gene: TRBV5-1; D gene: .; J gene: TRBJ1-1; clone size: .; CDR3 length: 14; CDR3 protein: CASSLVSPNTEAFF; CDR3 DNA: TGCGCCAGCAGCTTGGTCTCACCGAACACTGAAGCTTTCTTT
V gene: TRBV19; D gene: .; J gene: TRBJ2-5; clone size: .; CDR3 length: 12; CDR3 protein: CARPLCQETQYF; CDR3 DNA: TGTGCCAGACCTCTCTGTCAAGAGACCCAGTACTTC
V gene: TRBV12-3/TRBV12-4; D gene: .; J gene: TRBJ2-1; clone size: .; CDR3 length: 11; CDR3 protein: CASSPSLAQFF; CDR3 DNA: TGTGCCAGCAGTCCCAGTCTTGCACAGTTCTTC
V gene: TRBV10-1; D gene: .; J gene: TRBJ1-5; clone size: .; CDR3 length: 16; CDR3 protein: CASSGEIRGLGQPQHF; CDR3 DNA: TGCGCCAGCAGCGGCGAAATCAGGGGTTTAGGCCAGCCCCAGCATTTT
V gene: TRBV6-5; D gene: TRBD1; J gene: TRBJ2-1; clone size: .; CDR3 length: 15; CDR3 protein: CASTESRDRYNEQFF; CDR3 DNA: TGTGCCAGCACCGAGTCCCGGGACAGGTACAATGAGCAGTTCTTC
V gene: TRBV24-1; D gene: TRBD1; J gene: TRBJ2-7; clone size: once; CDR3 length: 14; CDR3 protein: CATSDFGTADEQYF; CDR3 DNA: TGTGCCACCAGTGATTTTGGGACAGCAGACGAGCAGTACTTC
V gene: TRBV19; D gene: .; J gene: TRBJ1-1; clone size: .; CDR3 length: 12; CDR3 protein: CASRLSDGETFF; CDR3 DNA: TGTGCCAGCCGCCTTAGCGACGGTGAAACTTTCTTT
V gene: TRBV28; D gene: TRBD2; J gene: TRBJ2-1; clone size: .; CDR3 length: 16; CDR3 protein: CASSGASGRGGDEQFF; CDR3 DNA: TGTGCCAGCAGTGGCGCTAGCGGGAGGGGGGGGGATGAGCAGTTCTTC
V gene: TRBV28; D gene: .; J gene: TRBJ1-1; clone size: .; CDR3 length: 14; CDR3 protein: CASNLPGEATEAFF; CDR3 DNA: TGTGCCAGCAACCTCCCCGGGGAGGCCACTGAAGCTTTCTTT